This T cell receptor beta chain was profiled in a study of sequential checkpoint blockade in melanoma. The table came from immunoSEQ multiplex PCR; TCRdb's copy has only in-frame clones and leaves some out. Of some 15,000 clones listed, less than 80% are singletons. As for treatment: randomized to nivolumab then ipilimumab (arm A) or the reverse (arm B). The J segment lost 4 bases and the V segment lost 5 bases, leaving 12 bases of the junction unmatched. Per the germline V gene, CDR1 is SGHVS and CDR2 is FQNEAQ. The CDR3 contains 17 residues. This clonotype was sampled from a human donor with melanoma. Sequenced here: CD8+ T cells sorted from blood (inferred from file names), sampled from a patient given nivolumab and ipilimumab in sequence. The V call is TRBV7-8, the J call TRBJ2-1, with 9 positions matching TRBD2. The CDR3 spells CASSPQIGTSQYNEQFF. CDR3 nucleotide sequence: TGTGCCAGCAGCCCCCAGATTGGGACTAGCCAATACAATGAGCAGTTCTTC.